The next 26 T cell receptor beta chains were all read from a single sample in a study of response to subunit inactivated influenza vaccine. TCRdb reanalysed the RT-PCR reads using MiXCR and keeps one entry per CDR3 protein. The sample lists roughly 160,000 distinct CDR3 sequences; around 9.9% were seen once. The starting material was non-naive T cells sorted from PBMCs, obtained roughly 6 weeks after vaccination. These receptors were collected from a man aged 45-65 years who received an inactivated influenza vaccine.

The genes are TRBV6-5 and TRBJ1-2; TRBD1 might be the D (6 bases). V lost 0 bases to trimming and J lost 6 bases, with 14 bases between them. The CDR3 spans 15 residues. CDR1 and CDR2 from the germline V gene are MNHEY and SVGAGI. The CDR3 region has the DNA TGTGCCAGCAGTTACTCGGGCAGGGGATGGGATGGCTACACCTTC. It translates to CASSYSGRGWDGYTF.

This clonotype was detected only a few times. The chain carries TRBV20-1 and TRBJ2-2; weak D call: TRBD1 (5 bases). Trimming shortened V by 5 bases and J by 2 bases, and 9 bases separated the two germline ends. Per the germline V gene, CDR1 is DFQATT and CDR2 is SNEGSKA (reference sequence). The CDR3 length is 13 residues. As DNA, the CDR3 is TGCAGTGCTCGGACAAGCAACACCGGGGAGCTGTTTTTT. Protein: CSARTSNTGELFF.

This clonotype was counted many times. This chain joins TRBV28 and TRBJ2-3, with D unresolved. In germline, CDR1 is MDHEN, CDR2 SYDVKM. Trimming pared 2 bases from V and 6 bases from J, leaving 15 bases between. This CDR3 has 15 residues. For the CDR3, the DNA is TGTGCCAGCAGTTTAGGGGTGGGGATGGCGGATACGCAGTATTTT. Translated: CASSLGVGMADTQYF.

This clonotype has at least ten counts. V gene TRBV20-1 combines with J gene TRBJ2-5; tentative D call: TRBD1 (5 bases). There are 14 residues in the CDR3. The germline V gene has CDR1 DFQATT and CDR2 SNEGSKA (reference sequence). Trimming stripped 0 bases from V and 4 bases from J, with 12 bases between. The CDR3 region is CSARDSQGRETQYF. CDR3 DNA: TGCAGTGCTAGAGATAGTCAGGGAAGAGAGACCCAGTACTTC.

In this sample, this clonotype turned up many times. The J gene is TRBJ1-6, the V gene TRBV4-3; D is undetermined. Trimming cost V 1 base and J 10 bases, with 8 bases left between them. Looked up from germline, CDR1 is LGHNA and CDR2 is YSLEER. This CDR3 is built from 13 residues. CDR3 amino acids: CASSQGVGSPLHF. The CDR3 DNA is TGCGCCAGCAGCCAAGGGGTCGGCTCACCCCTCCACTTT.

The J gene is TRBJ2-5, the V gene TRBV7-9; D remains unclear. The CDR3 runs 13 residues. Looked up from germline, CDR1 is SEHNR and CDR2 is FQNEAQ (reference sequence). Trimming removed 1 base at V and 1 base at J, with 4 bases between. The CDR3 DNA follows: TGTGCCAGCAGCTTAGGTTCCCAAGAGACCCAGTACTTC. It yields the protein CASSLGSQETQYF.

V gene TRBV5-5 combines with J gene TRBJ1-3, with D unresolved. Trimming stripped 2 bases from V and 2 bases from J, with 5 bases between. Germline-derived CDR1 and CDR2 are SGHKS and YYEKEE (reference sequence). CDR3 length equals 13 residues. In DNA, the CDR3 is TGTGCCAGCAGCTTTGGTCCTGGAAACACCATATATTTT. Translating it yields CASSFGPGNTIYF.

This clonotype was picked up a small number of times. The chain combines TRBV6-1 with TRBJ2-1, with 9 positions matching TRBD1. Germline CDR1 reads MNHNS; CDR2 reads SASEGT. V dropped 4 bases and J dropped 5; count of bases not matched to a gene: 9. The CDR3 loop spans 16 amino acids. CDR3 residues: CASSGADRGSHNEQFF. The CDR3 nucleotides are TGTGCCAGCAGTGGCGCCGACAGGGGGTCTCACAATGAGCAGTTCTTC.

This clonotype occurred a few times. The rearrangement uses TRBV4-3 and TRBJ1-1; TRBD1 matches 7 bases. The CDR3 consists of 16 residues. Germline-derived CDR1 and CDR2 are LGHNA and YSLEER. V lost 4 bases, J lost 4 bases, and 12 bases stayed unmatched. CDR3 loop: CASSLRQGRGATEAFF. The DNA of the CDR3 is TGCGCCAGCAGCCTTCGACAGGGCAGGGGGGCCACTGAAGCTTTCTTT.

This clonotype came up a few times. The chain is built from TRBV28 and TRBJ2-1; TRBD2 is a possible D gene (5 bases). The CDR3 runs to 11 residues. Trimming took off 7 bases at V and 8 bases at J, with 9 bases between the two ends. Germline assignment: CDR1 MDHEN and CDR2 SYDVKM. The CDR3 bases are TGTGCCAGCATAGCGATTGATGAGCAGTTCTTC. Translation gives CASIAIDEQFF.

This clonotype was recorded once. This sequence joins TRBV30 and TRBJ1-1; 8 bases are a match to TRBD1. V lost 6 bases, J lost 7 bases, and 13 bases stayed unmatched. The CDR3 is made up of 14 amino acids. The V gene's germline CDR1 is GTSNPN and CDR2 SVGIG (reference sequence). The CDR3 DNA reads TGTGCCTGCGGACAGGGCTTCTGGAGAAGTGAAGCTTTCTTT. Amino acid sequence: CACGQGFWRSEAFF.

The sample holds a few counts of this clonotype. The rearrangement links TRBV9 to TRBJ2-1; 8 positions agree with TRBD1. From germline, CDR1 is SGDLS and CDR2 YYNGEE. The V gene end was trimmed by 3 bases and the J gene end by 5 bases; junction bases not matched to a gene: 13. The CDR3 runs to 17 residues. The CDR3 sequence: CASSERDWTGKNNEQFF. CDR3 DNA sequence: TGTGCCAGCAGCGAGAGGGATTGGACAGGGAAAAACAATGAGCAGTTCTTC.

The rearrangement links TRBV3-1 to TRBJ2-6; D remains unclear. CDR3 length: 16 residues. V was cut by 2 bases and J by 0 bases, with 8 bases left in between. Germline V lookup: CDR1 LGHDT, CDR2 YNNKEL (reference sequence). CDR3 bases: TGTGCCAGCAGCCAATATCCGTTCTCTGGGGCCAACGTCCTGACTTTC. Translated: CASSQYPFSGANVLTF.

This clonotype was seen more than once but under ten times. The V gene is TRBV27, the J gene TRBJ1-1; 8 bases are a match to TRBD1. The CDR3 contains 15 residues. V was clipped by 1 base and J by 3 bases; unmatched bases: 4. Looked up from germline, CDR1 is MNHEY and CDR2 is SMNVEV (reference sequence). The CDR3 protein is CASSLFGQGDTEAFF. CDR3 coding DNA: TGTGCCAGCAGTTTATTCGGACAGGGCGACACTGAAGCTTTCTTT.

This clonotype was found many times. J is TRBJ2-1 and V is TRBV20-1; 12 bases are a match to TRBD2. The CDR3 has 18 residues. The V gene's germline CDR1 is DFQATT and CDR2 SNEGSKA (reference sequence). V shed 8 bases, J shed 2 bases, and the junction held 16 bases outside the gene matches. CDR3 in DNA: TGCAGTCCCATCTCACTAGCGGGGGGCCTCACGACCTACAATGAGCAGTTCTTC. Translation: CSPISLAGGLTTYNEQFF.

This clonotype was seen a handful of times. The J gene is TRBJ2-3, the V gene TRBV7-6, with TRBD2 identical over 9 bases. This CDR3 has 16 amino acids. Germline CDR1 reads SGHVS; CDR2 reads FNYEAQ. Trimming cost V 1 base and J 3 bases; bases outside gene matches: 5. The chain's CDR3 is CASSLGGGRATDTQYF. The CDR3 DNA follows: TGTGCCAGCAGCTTAGGAGGCGGGAGGGCGACAGATACGCAGTATTTT.

The chain links TRBV9 to TRBJ1-3; 7 positions agree with TRBD1. Germline CDR1 SGDLS, CDR2 YYNGEE. V lost 2 bases, J lost 4 bases, and 3 bases stayed unmatched. The CDR3 contains 14 residues. The CDR3 region has the DNA TGTGCCAGCAGCGTCCGGGACAGAGGAAACACCATATATTTT. Residues: CASSVRDRGNTIYF.

This clonotype was seen a few times. The chain couples TRBV28 to TRBJ2-7, with D tentatively TRBD1 (5 bases). V lost 10 bases to trimming and J lost 4 bases, with 17 bases between them. The CDR3 is 13 amino acids. From germline, CDR1 is MDHEN and CDR2 SYDVKM. This CDR3 reads CATLRPPGYEQYF. In nucleotides, the CDR3 is TGTGCCACCCTCAGACCCCCAGGGTACGAGCAGTACTTC.

The sample holds many counts of this clonotype. V and J are TRBV5-1 and TRBJ2-1; D not certain. The CDR3 contains 14 residues. CDR1 SGHRS and CDR2 YFSETQ come from the germline V gene. V was clipped by 0 bases and J by 3 bases, with 7 bases between them. For the CDR3, the DNA is TGCGCCAGCAGCTTGGCCGTCAACTACAATGAGCAGTTCTTC. This sequence encodes CASSLAVNYNEQFF.

This clonotype was seen a handful of times. The CDR3 nucleotides are TGTGCCAGCAGCTCGACAGTTAACTACGAGCAGTACTTC. This encodes CASSSTVNYEQYF. This chain joins TRBV7-8 and TRBJ2-7; possible D gene TRBD1, 5 bases. CDR3 length equals 13 residues. Germline V lookup: CDR1 SGHVS, CDR2 FQNEAQ. V dropped 4 bases and J dropped 3 bases, with 10 bases sitting between them.

The V and J genes are TRBV28 and TRBJ2-7, with 8 nucleotides matching TRBD1. The CDR3 has 15 residues. V lost 6 bases to trimming and J lost 5 bases; unmatched junction nucleotides: 12. CDR1 is MDHEN, CDR2 SYDVKM, per germline. The CDR3 DNA reads as TGTGCCAGCAGGAATCCCAGGGGGCAAAGCCACGAGCAGTACTTC. Its protein is CASRNPRGQSHEQYF.

The CDR3, as DNA: TGCGCCACCAAAACGACTAGCGGGAGCTACAATGAGCAGTTCTTC. As protein: CATKTTSGSYNEQFF. The genes are TRBV5-1 and TRBJ2-1; 12 bases are shared with TRBD2. Germline V gene data show CDR1 as SGHRS and CDR2 as YFSETQ. The CDR3 consists of 15 residues. V was clipped by 9 bases and J by 3 bases; unmatched bases: 7.

The J gene is TRBJ2-7, the V gene TRBV11-1; D might be TRBD1 (5 bases). CDR1 and CDR2 from the germline V gene are SGHAT and FQDESV (reference sequence). The CDR3 length is 13 residues. The V and J ends lost 2 bases and 4 bases respectively, with 9 bases between them. The CDR3 reads CASSLTQDYEQYF. CDR3 nucleotide sequence: TGTGCCAGCAGCTTAACACAGGATTACGAGCAGTACTTC.

This clonotype was recorded a few times. This chain's CDR3 is CASSTPTGANEQFF. CDR3 sequence (DNA): TGTGCCAGCAGCACACCCACGGGGGCCAATGAGCAGTTCTTC. The chain has TRBV11-1 and TRBJ2-1, with D tentatively TRBD1 or TRBD2 (6 bases each). Germline loops: CDR1 SGHAT, CDR2 FQDESV (reference sequence). Trimming cost V 5 bases and J 6 bases, with 14 bases left between them. The CDR3 length is 14 residues.

J is TRBJ2-4 and V is TRBV20-1; weak D call: TRBD2 (6 bases). Germline CDR1 reads DFQATT; CDR2 reads SNEGSKA (reference sequence). The CDR3 extends over 15 amino acids. As DNA, the CDR3 is TGCAGCTGGGGCCAGGCTGCGGGGGCCAAAAACATTCAGTACTTC. This gives the protein CSWGQAAGAKNIQYF.

The chain employs TRBV28 and TRBJ2-7; the D gene could be TRBD1 or TRBD2 (5 bases each). V was clipped by 4 bases and J by 2 bases, with 18 bases between them. Germline CDR1 is MDHEN and CDR2 is SYDVKM. The CDR3 totals 16 residues. CDR3: CASSSTFRGHPYEQYF. The CDR3 bases are TGTGCCAGCAGTTCCACCTTCCGGGGCCACCCCTACGAGCAGTACTTC.